This section outlines one T cell receptor beta chain sequence together with its context. Its cognate antigen is unknown. This entry belongs to a study of cytomegalovirus exposure and HLA in healthy donors. As for the study in general: The same platform was used for the 130 or so validation repertoires as for the approximately 670 first-cohort repertoires, as reported in a later analysis. Whole-study results and caveats: Cytomegalovirus association was assigned to about 150 TCR beta chains. Accounts indicate the classifier identified cytomegalovirus status with strong specificity and sensitivity. In vitro data verified a few CMV-associated chains as specific for CMV antigens.

Method: immunoSEQ multiplex PCR; TCRdb's copy keeps in-frame clones and lacks some. The sample holds over 85,000 clones; over 85% are singletons and the top ten take 0.85% to 0.95%. The sequenced sample was PBMCs. This TCR came from a woman in her late teens or twenties in good health and CMV-seronegative.

The CDR3 coding sequence is TGTGCCAGCAGTGACTCTGCGGGAGGGGTGAATGAGCAGTTCTTC. Amino acid sequence: CASSDSAGGVNEQFF. This chain connects TRBV6-4 to TRBJ2-1; TRBD2 agrees at 9 bases. Germline V gene data show CDR1 as MRHNA and CDR2 as SNTAGT. V lost 0 bases to trimming and J lost 7 bases; unmatched junction nucleotides: 4. There are 15 residues in the CDR3.